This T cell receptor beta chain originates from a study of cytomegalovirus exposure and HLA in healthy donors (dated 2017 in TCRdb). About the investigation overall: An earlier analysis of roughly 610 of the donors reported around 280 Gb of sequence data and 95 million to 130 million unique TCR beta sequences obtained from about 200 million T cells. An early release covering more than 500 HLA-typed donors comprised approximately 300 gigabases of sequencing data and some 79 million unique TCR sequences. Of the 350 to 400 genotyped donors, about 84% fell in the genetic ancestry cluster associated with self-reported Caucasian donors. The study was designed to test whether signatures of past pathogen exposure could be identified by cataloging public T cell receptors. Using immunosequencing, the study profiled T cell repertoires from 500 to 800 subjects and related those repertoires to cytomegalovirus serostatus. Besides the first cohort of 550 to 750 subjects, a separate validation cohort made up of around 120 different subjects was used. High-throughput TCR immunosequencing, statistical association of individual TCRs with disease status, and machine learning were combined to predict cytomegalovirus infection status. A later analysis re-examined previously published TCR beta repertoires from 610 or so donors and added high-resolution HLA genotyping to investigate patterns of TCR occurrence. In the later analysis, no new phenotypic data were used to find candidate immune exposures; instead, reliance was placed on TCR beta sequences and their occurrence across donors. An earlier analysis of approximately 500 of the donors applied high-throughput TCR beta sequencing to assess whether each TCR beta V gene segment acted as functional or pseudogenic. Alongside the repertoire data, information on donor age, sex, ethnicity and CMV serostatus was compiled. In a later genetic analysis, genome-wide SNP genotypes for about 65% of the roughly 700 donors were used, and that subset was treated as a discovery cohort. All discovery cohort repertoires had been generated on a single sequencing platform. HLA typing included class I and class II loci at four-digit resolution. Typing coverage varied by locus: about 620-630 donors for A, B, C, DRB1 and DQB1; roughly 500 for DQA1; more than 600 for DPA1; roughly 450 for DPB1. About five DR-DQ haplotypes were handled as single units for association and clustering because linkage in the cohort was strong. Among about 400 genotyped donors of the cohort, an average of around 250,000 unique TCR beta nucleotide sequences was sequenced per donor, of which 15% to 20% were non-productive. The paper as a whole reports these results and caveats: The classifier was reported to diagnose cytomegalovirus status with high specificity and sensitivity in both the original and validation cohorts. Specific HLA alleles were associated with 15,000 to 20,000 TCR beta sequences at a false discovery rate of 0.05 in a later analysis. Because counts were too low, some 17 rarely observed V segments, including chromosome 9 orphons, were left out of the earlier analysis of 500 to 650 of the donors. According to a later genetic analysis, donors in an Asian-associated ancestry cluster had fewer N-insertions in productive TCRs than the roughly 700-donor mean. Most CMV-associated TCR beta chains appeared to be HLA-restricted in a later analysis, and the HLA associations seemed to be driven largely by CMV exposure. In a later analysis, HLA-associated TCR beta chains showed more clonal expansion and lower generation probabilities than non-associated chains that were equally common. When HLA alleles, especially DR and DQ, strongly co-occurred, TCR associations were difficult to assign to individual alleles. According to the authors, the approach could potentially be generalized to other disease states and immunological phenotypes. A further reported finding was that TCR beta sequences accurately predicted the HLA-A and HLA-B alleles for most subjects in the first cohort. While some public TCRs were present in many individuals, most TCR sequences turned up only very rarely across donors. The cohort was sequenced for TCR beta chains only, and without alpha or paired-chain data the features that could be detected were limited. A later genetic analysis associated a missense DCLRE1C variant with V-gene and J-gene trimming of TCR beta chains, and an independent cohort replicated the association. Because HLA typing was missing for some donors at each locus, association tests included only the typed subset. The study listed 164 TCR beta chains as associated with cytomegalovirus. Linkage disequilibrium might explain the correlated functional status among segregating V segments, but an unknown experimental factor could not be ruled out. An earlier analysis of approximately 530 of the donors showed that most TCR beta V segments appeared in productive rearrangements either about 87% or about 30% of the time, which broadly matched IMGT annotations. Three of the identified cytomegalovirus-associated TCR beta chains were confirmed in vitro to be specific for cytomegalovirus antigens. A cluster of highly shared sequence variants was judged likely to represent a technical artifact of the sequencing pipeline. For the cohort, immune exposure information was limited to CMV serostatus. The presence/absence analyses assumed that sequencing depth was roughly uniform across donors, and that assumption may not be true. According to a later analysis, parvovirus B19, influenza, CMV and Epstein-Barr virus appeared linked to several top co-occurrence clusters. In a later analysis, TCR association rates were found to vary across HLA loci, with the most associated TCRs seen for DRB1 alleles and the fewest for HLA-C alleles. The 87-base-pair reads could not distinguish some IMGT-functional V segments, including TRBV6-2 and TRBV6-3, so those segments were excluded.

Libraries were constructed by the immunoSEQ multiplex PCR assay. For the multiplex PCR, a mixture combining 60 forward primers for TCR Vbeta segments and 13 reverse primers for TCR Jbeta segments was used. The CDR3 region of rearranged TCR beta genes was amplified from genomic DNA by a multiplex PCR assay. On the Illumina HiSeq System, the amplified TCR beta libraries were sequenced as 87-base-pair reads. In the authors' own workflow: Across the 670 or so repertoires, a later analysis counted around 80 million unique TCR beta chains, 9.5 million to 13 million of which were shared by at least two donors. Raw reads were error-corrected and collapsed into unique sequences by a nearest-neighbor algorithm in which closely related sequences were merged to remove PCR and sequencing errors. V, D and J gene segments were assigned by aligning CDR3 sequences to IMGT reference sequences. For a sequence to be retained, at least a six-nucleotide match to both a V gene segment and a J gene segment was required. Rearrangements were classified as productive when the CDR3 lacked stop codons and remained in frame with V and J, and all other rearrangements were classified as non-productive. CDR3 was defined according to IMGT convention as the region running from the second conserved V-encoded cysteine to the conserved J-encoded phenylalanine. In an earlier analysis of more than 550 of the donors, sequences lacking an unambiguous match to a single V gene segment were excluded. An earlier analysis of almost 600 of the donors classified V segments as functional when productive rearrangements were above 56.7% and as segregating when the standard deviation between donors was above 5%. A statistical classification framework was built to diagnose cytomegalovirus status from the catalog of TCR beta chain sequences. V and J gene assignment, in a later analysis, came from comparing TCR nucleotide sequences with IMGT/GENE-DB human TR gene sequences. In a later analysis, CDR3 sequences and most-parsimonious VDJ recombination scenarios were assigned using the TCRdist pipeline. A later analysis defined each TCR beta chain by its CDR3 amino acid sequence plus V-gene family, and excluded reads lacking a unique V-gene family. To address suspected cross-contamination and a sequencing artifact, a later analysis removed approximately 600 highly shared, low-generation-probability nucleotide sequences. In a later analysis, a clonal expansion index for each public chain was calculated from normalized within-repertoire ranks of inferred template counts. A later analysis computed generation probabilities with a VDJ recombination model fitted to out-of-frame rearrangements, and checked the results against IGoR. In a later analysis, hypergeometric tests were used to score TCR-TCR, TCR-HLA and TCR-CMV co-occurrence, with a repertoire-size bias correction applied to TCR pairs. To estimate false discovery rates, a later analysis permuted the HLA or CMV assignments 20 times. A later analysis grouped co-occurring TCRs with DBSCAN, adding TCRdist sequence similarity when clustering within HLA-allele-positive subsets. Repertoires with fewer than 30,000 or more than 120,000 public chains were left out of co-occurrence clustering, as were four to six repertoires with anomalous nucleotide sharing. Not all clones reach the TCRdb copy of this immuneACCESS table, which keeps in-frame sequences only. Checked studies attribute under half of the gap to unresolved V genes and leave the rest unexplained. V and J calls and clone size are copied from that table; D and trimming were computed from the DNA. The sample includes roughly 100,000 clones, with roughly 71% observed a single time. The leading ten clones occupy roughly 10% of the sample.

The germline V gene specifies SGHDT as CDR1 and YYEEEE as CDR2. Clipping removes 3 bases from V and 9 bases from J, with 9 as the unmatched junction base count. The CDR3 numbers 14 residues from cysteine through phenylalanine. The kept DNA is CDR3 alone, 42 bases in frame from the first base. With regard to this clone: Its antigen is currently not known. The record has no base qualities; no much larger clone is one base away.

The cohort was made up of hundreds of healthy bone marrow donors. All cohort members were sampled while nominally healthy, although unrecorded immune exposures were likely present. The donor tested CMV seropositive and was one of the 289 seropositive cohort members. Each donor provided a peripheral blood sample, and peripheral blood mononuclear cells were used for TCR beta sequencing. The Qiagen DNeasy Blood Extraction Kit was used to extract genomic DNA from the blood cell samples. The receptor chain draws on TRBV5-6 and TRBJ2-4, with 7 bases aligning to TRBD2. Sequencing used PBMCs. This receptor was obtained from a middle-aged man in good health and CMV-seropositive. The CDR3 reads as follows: CASSYWDGEGIQYF. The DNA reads TGTGCCAGCAGCTATTGGGACGGGGAGGGCATTCAGTACTTC.